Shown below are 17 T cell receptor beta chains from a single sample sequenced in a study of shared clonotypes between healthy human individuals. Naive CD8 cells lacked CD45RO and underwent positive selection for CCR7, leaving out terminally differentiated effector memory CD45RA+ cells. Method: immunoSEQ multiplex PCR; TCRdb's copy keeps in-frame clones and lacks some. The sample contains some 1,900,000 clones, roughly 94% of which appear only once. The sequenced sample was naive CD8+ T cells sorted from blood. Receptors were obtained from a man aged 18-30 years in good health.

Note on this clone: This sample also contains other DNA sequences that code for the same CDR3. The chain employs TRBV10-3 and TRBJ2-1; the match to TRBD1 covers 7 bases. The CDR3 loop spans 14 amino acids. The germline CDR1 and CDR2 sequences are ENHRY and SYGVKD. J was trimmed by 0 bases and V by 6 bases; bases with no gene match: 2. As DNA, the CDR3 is TGTGCCATCAGAGCAGGGGGCTCCTACAATGAGCAGTTCTTC. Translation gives CAIRAGGSYNEQFF.

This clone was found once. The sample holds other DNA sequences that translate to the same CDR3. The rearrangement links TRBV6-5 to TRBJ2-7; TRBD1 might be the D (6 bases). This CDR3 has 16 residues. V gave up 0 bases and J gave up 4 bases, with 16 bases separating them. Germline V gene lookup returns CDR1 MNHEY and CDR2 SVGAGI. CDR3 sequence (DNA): TGTGCCAGCAGTTACTCCACCGGACAGAAGACTTACGAGCAGTACTTC. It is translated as CASSYSTGQKTYEQYF.

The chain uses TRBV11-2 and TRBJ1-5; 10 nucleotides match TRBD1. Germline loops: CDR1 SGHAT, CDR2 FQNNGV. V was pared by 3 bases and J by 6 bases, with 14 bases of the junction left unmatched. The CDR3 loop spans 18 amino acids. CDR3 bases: TGTGCCAGCAGCTTCGCCGCGGGGGACAGGGGTTTAGGTCAGCCCCAGCATTTT. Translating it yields CASSFAAGDRGLGQPQHF.

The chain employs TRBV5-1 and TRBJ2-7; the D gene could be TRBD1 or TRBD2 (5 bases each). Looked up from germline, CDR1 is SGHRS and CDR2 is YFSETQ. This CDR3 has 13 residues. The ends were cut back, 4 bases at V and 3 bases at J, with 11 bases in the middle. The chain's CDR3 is CASSQGPNYEQYF. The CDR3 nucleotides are TGCGCCAGCAGCCAGGGACCGAACTACGAGCAGTACTTC.

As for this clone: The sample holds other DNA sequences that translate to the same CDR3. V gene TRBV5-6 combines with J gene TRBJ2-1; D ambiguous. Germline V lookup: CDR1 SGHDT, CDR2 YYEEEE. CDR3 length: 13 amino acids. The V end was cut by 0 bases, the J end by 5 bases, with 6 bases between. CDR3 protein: CASSLGPNNEQFF. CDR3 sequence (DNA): TGTGCCAGCAGCTTGGGACCCAACAATGAGCAGTTCTTC. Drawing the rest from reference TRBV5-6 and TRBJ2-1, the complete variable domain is DAGVTQSPTHLIKTRGQQVTLRCSPKSGHDTVSWYQQALGQGPQFIFQYYEEEERQRGNFPDRFSGHQFPNYSSELNVNALLLGDSALYLCASSLGPNNEQFFGPGTRLTVL.

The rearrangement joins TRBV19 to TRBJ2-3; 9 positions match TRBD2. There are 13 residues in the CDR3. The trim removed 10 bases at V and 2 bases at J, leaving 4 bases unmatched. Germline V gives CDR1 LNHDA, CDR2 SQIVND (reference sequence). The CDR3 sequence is CATLAGHTDTQYF. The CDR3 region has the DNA TGTGCCACCCTAGCGGGGCACACAGATACGCAGTATTTT.

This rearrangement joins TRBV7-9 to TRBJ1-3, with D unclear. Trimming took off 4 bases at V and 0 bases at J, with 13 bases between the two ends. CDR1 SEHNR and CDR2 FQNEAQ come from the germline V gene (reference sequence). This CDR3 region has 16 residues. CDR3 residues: CASSSNDGNSGNTIYF. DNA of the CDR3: TGTGCCAGCAGCTCGAACGACGGAAACTCTGGAAACACCATATATTTT.

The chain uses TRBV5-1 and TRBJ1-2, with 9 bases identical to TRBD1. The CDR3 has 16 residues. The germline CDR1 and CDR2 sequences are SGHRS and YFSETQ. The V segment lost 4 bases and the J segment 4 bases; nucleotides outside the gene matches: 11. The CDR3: CASSRDRAREIYGYTF. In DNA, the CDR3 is TGCGCCAGCAGCCGGGACAGGGCCAGGGAAATCTATGGCTACACCTTC.

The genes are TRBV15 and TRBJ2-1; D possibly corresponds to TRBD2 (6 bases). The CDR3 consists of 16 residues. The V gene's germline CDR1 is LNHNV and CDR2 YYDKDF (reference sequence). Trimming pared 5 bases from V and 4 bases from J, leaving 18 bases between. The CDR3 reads CATSQSRGIGYNEQFF. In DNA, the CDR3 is TGTGCCACCAGCCAGTCTCGGGGGATAGGGTACAATGAGCAGTTCTTC.

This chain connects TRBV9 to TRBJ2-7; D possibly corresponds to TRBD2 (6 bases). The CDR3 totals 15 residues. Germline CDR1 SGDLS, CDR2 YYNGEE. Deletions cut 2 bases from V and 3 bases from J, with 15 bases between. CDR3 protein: CASSVASSTSYEQYF. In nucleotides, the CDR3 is TGTGCCAGCAGCGTTGCCTCCTCGACTAGCTACGAGCAGTACTTC.

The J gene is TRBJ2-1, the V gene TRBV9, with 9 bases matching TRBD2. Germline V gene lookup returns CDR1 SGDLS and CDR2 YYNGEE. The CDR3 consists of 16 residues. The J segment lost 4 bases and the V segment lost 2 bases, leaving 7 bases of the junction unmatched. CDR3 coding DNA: TGTGCCAGCAGCGTTATAGCGGGAGATCTTTACAATGAGCAGTTCTTC. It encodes CASSVIAGDLYNEQFF.

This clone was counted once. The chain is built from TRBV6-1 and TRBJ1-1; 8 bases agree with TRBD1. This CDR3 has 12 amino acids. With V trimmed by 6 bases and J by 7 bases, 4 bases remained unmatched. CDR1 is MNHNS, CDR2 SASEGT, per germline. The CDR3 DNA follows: TGTGCCAGCAGGGAACAGGGGGATGAAGCTTTCTTT. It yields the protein CASREQGDEAFF.

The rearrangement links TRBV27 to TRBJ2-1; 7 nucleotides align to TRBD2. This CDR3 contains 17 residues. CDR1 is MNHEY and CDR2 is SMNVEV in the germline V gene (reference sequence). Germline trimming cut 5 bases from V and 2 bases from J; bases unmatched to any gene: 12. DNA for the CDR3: TGTGCCAGCAGTCCGATCGGCGGGGGAGGTCCCTACAATGAGCAGTTCTTC. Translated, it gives CASSPIGGGGPYNEQFF.

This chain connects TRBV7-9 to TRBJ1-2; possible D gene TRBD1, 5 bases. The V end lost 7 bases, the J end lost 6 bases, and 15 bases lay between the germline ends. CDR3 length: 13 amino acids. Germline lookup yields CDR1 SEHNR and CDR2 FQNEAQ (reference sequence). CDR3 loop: CASTSATDNGYTF. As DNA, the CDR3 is TGTGCCAGCACCTCCGCGACAGATAATGGCTACACCTTC.

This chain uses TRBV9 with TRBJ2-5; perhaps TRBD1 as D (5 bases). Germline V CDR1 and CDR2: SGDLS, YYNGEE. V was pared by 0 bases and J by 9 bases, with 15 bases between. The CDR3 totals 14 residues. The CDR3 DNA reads TGTGCCAGCAGCGTAGCAGGCGGCGTAGGGGCCCAGTACTTC. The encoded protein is CASSVAGGVGAQYF.

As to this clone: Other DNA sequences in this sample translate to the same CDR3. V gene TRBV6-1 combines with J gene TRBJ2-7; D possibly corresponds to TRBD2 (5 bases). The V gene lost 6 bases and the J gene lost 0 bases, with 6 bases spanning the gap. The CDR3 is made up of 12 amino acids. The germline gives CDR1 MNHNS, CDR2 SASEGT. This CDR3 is CASSGVSYEQYF. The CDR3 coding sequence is TGTGCCAGCAGCGGGGTCTCCTACGAGCAGTACTTC.

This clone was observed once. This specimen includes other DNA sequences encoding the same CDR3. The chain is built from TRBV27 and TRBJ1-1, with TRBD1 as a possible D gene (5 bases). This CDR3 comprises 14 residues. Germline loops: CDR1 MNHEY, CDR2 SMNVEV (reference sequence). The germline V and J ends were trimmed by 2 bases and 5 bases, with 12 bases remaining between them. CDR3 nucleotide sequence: TGTGCCAGCAGTTTAGGAGGGGCCGGGACTGAAGCTTTCTTT. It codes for CASSLGGAGTEAFF.